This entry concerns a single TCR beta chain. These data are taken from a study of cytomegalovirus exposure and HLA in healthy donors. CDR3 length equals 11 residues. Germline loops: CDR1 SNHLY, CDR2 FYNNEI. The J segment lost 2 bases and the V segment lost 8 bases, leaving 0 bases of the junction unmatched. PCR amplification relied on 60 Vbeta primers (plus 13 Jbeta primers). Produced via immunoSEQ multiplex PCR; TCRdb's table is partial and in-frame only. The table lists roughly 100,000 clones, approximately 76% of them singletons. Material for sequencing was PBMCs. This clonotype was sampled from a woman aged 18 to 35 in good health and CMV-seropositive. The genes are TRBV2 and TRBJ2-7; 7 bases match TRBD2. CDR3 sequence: CASLAAYEQYF. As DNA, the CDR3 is TGTGCCAGCCTAGCGGCCTACGAGCAGTACTTC.